One T cell receptor beta chain is described in this entry. Antigen specificity is unknown. The assay that was used to sequence DNA from cultured CD4+ T cells was the Oncomine TCR Beta short-read assay. DNA came from CD4+ T cells after culture. One entry per CDR3 protein, called by TCRdb with MiXCR from the PCR reads. The table includes some 13,000 distinct CDR3 sequences, about 56% detected once. The data were taken from a study of vaccination and CD4 T cells after COVID-19. Study as a whole: In the convalescent cohort, there were six males and four females, two of them Hispanic.

Specified treatment: approximately 9-day PBMC culture with coronavirus spike peptide pools or control peptides (ViraFEST assay). The sample was CD4+ T cells from blood, cultured in vitro. This TCR derives from a human donor who had recovered from COVID-19.

The CDR3 is CASSPAWGNSPLHF. The CDR3 nucleotides are TGTGCCAGCAGCCCTGCTTGGGGAAATTCACCCCTCCACTTT. The chain is built from TRBV12-3 or TRBV12-4 and TRBJ1-6; D is ambiguous. V shed 6 bases and J shed 7 bases, with 13 bases lying between them. The CDR3 contains 14 residues.